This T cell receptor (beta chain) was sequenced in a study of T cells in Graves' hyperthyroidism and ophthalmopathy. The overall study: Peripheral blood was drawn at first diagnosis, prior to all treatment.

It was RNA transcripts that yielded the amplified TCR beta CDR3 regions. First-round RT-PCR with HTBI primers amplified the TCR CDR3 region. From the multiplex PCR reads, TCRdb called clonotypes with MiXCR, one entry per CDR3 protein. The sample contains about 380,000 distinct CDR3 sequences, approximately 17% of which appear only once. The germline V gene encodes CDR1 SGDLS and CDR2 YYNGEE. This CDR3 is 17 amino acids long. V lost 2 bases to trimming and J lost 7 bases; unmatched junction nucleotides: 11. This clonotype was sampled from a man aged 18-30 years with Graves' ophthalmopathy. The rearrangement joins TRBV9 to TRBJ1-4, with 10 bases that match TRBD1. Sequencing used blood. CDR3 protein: CASSVGSWGQGTEKLFF. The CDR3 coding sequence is TGTGCCAGCAGCGTTGGTTCGTGGGGACAGGGGACTGAAAAACTGTTTTTT.